Below, 11 T cell receptor beta chains from the same sample are listed, as sequenced in a study of shared clonotypes between healthy human individuals. Naive CD8 cells lacked CD45RO, underwent positive selection for CCR7 and left out terminally differentiated effector memory CD45RA+ cells. The protocol was immunoSEQ multiplex PCR, while the TCRdb copy is restricted to in-frame clones and leaves out a portion. The sample yields some 2,000,000 clones, about 94% seen once. The material sequenced was naive CD8+ T cells sorted from blood. These TCRs come from a man aged 18 to 30 in good health.

Only one count was recorded for this clone. Additional DNA sequences in this sample encode the identical CDR3. The chain is built from TRBV5-6 and TRBJ2-7, with a possible D match to TRBD1 (5 bases). Germline lookup yields CDR1 SGHDT and CDR2 YYEEEE. CDR3 size: 14 residues. V was pared by 0 bases and J by 0 bases, with 7 bases between. This chain's CDR3 is CASSLGTRSYEQYF. CDR3 bases: TGTGCCAGCAGCTTGGGGACACGCTCCTACGAGCAGTACTTC.

This chain uses TRBV6-6 with TRBJ1-1; D is unresolved. Germline V gene sequence: CDR1 MNHNY, CDR2 SVGAGI (reference sequence). This CDR3 has 14 amino acids. V lost 0 bases and J 5 bases, leaving 10 bases between the germline ends. In DNA, the CDR3 is TGTGCCAGCAGTTACTCTGGTGTGGGGACTGAAGCTTTCTTT. Its protein product is CASSYSGVGTEAFF.

The count of this clone is one. This chain joins TRBV28 and TRBJ1-1; D gene uncertain. Germline CDR1 is MDHEN and CDR2 is SYDVKM. The CDR3 extends over 14 amino acids. Deletions cut 6 bases from V and 6 bases from J, with 17 bases between. The CDR3 nucleotides are TGTGCCAGCAGGGAAAGTACGCGGTGGCCTGAAGCTTTCTTT. It codes for CASRESTRWPEAFF.

The chain is built from TRBV10-3 and TRBJ1-1; possibly TRBD1 for D (5 bases). This CDR3 is 14 amino acids long. Germline lookup yields CDR1 ENHRY and CDR2 SYGVKD. V was cut by 3 bases and J by 2 bases, with 10 bases left in between. The DNA of the CDR3 is TGTGCCATCAGTGAACCTGGGGGTAACACTGAAGCTTTCTTT. Its protein product is CAISEPGGNTEAFF.

The chain links TRBV5-6 to TRBJ2-2; D is possibly TRBD1 (6 bases). The CDR3 has 17 residues. V lost 0 bases to trimming and J lost 4 bases, with 16 bases between them. Germline assignment: CDR1 SGHDT and CDR2 YYEEEE. The CDR3 DNA follows: TGTGCCAGCAGCTTGGACAGGGCAGGGTGGGGCACCGGGGAGCTGTTTTTT. Residues: CASSLDRAGWGTGELFF.

This chain joins TRBV29-1 and TRBJ2-1; D is unresolved. The CDR3 contains 14 residues. The germline V gene encodes CDR1 SQVTM and CDR2 ANQGSEA. The V and J ends lost 3 bases and 5 bases respectively, with 14 bases between them. DNA for the CDR3: TGCAGCGTTGAGAGTAGTGTCGGTAACAATGAGCAGTTCTTC. Protein sequence: CSVESSVGNNEQFF.

Concerning this clone: This same CDR3 is encoded by further DNA sequences in the sample. The chain joins TRBV27 to TRBJ2-7; 14 bases map to TRBD2. Per the germline V gene, CDR1 is MNHEY and CDR2 is SMNVEV (reference sequence). With V trimmed by 5 bases and J by 4 bases, 4 bases remained unmatched. The CDR3 runs 15 residues. This CDR3 reads CASSPGLAGVYEQYF. The CDR3 nucleotides are TGTGCCAGCAGTCCGGGACTAGCGGGAGTATACGAGCAGTACTTC.

The J gene is TRBJ2-7, the V gene TRBV6-6, with 7 bases fitting TRBD1. Germline loops: CDR1 MNHNY, CDR2 SVGAGI (reference sequence). The CDR3 runs to 13 residues. This CDR3 is CAASDRATYEQYF. The CDR3 DNA reads as TGTGCTGCCTCTGACAGGGCAACCTACGAGCAGTACTTC.

V usage is TRBV13 and J usage is TRBJ2-1; the match to TRBD2 covers 9 bases. Per the germline V gene, CDR1 is PRHDT and CDR2 is FYEKMQ (reference sequence). The J segment lost 6 bases and the V segment lost 5 bases, leaving 8 bases of the junction unmatched. The CDR3 extends over 15 amino acids. This chain's CDR3 is CASSLSGGGANEQFF. DNA for the CDR3: TGTGCCAGCAGCCTGTCTGGCGGGGGGGCCAATGAGCAGTTCTTC.

The V gene is TRBV9, the J gene TRBJ1-4; a weak D match, TRBD1 (6 bases). The V and J ends lost 6 bases and 8 bases respectively, with 20 bases between them. The CDR3 has 15 amino acids. CDR1 is SGDLS and CDR2 is YYNGEE in the germline V gene. CDR3 loop: CASTPGWGAGEKLFF. The CDR3 nucleotides are TGTGCCAGCACCCCAGGTTGGGGGGCTGGGGAAAAACTGTTTTTT.

Concerning this clone itself: Other nucleotide sequences from this sample produce the same CDR3. This chain links TRBV5-1 with TRBJ2-5; 15 positions match TRBD2. The CDR3 spans 15 residues. V was pared by 4 bases and J by 5 bases, with 3 bases of the junction left unmatched. Germline lookup yields CDR1 SGHRS and CDR2 YFSETQ. CDR3 DNA sequence: TGCGCCAGCAGCCCCGGGACTAGCGGGGGGGAGACCCAGTACTTC. Amino acids: CASSPGTSGGETQYF. The whole variable domain, filled in from reference TRBV5-1 and TRBJ2-5, reads KAGVTQTPRYLIKTRGQQVTLSCSPISGHRSVSWYQQTPGQGLQFLFEYFSETQRNKGNFPGRFSGRQFSNSRSEMNVSTLELGDSALYLCASSPGTSGGETQYFGPGTRLLVL.